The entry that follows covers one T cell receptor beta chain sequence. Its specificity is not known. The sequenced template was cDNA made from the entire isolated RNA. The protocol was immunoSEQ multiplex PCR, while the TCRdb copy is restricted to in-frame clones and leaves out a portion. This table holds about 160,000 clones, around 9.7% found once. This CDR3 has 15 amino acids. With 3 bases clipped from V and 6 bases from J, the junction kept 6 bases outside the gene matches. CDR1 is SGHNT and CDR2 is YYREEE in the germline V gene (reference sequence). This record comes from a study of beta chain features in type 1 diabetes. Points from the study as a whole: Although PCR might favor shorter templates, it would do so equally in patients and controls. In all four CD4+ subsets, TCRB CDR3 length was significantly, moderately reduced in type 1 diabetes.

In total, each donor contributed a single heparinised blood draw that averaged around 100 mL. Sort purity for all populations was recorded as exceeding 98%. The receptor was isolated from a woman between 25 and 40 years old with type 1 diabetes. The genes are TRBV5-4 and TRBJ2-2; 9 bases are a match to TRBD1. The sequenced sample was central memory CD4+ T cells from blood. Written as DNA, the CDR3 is TGTGCCAGCAGCTCAACTACAGGGGGCCCCGGGGAGCTGTTTTTT. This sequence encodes CASSSTTGGPGELFF.